Below are 22 T cell receptor beta chains sequenced from a single sample in a study of blood T cells in healthy people across ages. It was with a sample-barcoded 5' primer and a J-beta primer mix that a second PCR of roughly 7 to 12 cycles was run. A single record per CDR3 protein comes from TCRdb applying MiXCR to the 5' RACE reads. Among over 1,200,000 distinct CDR3 sequences listed, around 59% were seen once. Specimen: blood. All receptors come from a man younger than 30 in good health.

As to this clonotype: Since a much larger clone is just one base distant, this may be a read error. This rearrangement joins TRBV4-1 to TRBJ1-2; D not resolved. The CDR3 totals 17 residues. The germline gives CDR1 MGHRA, CDR2 YSYEKL. For the CDR3, the DNA is TGCGCCAGCGGCCAAGAGGCAAGCCAACGGCATAACTATGGCTACACCTTC. Residues: CASGQEASQRHNYGYTF.

This clonotype was counted a few times. This chain connects TRBV7-2 to TRBJ2-7; D gene unclear. The CDR3 is 14 residues long. V lost 0 bases, J lost 2 bases, and 8 bases lay in between. Germline V lookup: CDR1 SGHTA, CDR2 FQGNSA. CDR3 in amino acids: CASSLASGPYEQYF. The DNA of the CDR3 is TGTGCCAGCAGCTTAGCATCAGGCCCCTACGAGCAGTACTTC.

The chain has TRBV12-3 or TRBV12-4 and TRBJ2-5; D perhaps matches TRBD2 (5 bases). CDR3 size: 18 residues. Trimming pared 3 bases from V and 5 bases from J, leaving 25 bases between. The CDR3 region has the DNA TGTGCCAGCAGTTTCTACCCGGACTCCCCCACTAGTGGGGAGACCCAGTACTTC. Protein product: CASSFYPDSPTSGETQYF.

The rearrangement links TRBV4-1 to TRBJ2-3; D gene ambiguous. This CDR3 has 16 amino acids. Trimming took off 1 base at V and 4 bases at J, with 15 bases between the two ends. Germline values: CDR1 MGHRA, CDR2 YSYEKL. DNA of the CDR3: TGCGCCAGCAGCCAAGGTCTAAGGGCAGGAGCAGATACGCAGTATTTT. This translates into CASSQGLRAGADTQYF.

Ten or more counts support this clonotype. This chain uses TRBV7-9 with TRBJ2-4; the match to TRBD1 covers 7 bases. The CDR3 has 21 amino acids. V lost 5 bases and J lost 0; bases outside the gene matches: 22. In germline, CDR1 is SEHNR, CDR2 FQNEAQ (reference sequence). In nucleotides, the CDR3 is TGTGCCAGCAGCGCCCGGGACAGACCGACCAGCTTTAGACTAGCCAAAAACATTCAGTACTTC. Amino acid sequence: CASSARDRPTSFRLAKNIQYF.

The CDR3: CASSFGQGAHHEQYF. CDR3 coding DNA: TGCGCCAGCAGCTTCGGACAGGGGGCCCACCACGAGCAGTACTTC. J is TRBJ2-7 and V is TRBV5-1, with TRBD1 identical over 11 bases. The germline V gene encodes CDR1 SGHRS and CDR2 YFSETQ. V shed 2 bases and J 5 bases; nucleotides not matched to a gene: 6. The CDR3 is 15 amino acids.

This chain joins TRBV20-1 and TRBJ1-6; D is perhaps TRBD1 (5 bases). The CDR3 is 15 amino acids. Between the trimmed V and J ends, which lost 6 bases and 7 bases, there was a span of 19 bases. Germline CDR1 and CDR2: DFQATT and SNEGSKA (reference sequence). The CDR3 sequence: CSAYNRIYSNSPLHF. The DNA for the CDR3 is TGCAGTGCCTACAACAGGATTTACAGCAATTCACCCCTCCACTTT.

This clonotype was counted once. The junction departs from the called germline gene at one end, perhaps through a read error. The rearrangement links TRBV14 to TRBJ2-4; D possibly corresponds to TRBD2 (5 bases). The J call is uncertain, as TRBJ2-7 better fits the DNA end. The CDR3 runs to 14 residues. Germline assignment: CDR1 SGHDN and CDR2 FVKESK. The CDR3 reads CTSSEPGSTYEQYF. DNA of the CDR3: TGTACCAGCAGCGAGCCGGGGAGTACCTACGAGCAGTACTTC.

This clonotype was picked up a small number of times. Being one base from a much bigger clone, this may be a read error. The CDR3 sequence: CAIRGPGYGYTF. The CDR3 DNA follows: TGTGCCATCCGAGGCCCGGGGTATGGCTACACCTTC. The chain carries TRBV12-3 or TRBV12-4 and TRBJ1-2, with D hard to call. This CDR3 region has 12 residues. V was shortened by 10 bases and J by 5 bases, with 14 bases between the two germline ends.

J is TRBJ2-1 and V is TRBV6-2 or TRBV6-3, with D hard to call. There are 14 residues in the CDR3. Germline lookup yields CDR1 MNHEY and CDR2 SVGEGT. Trimming shortened V by 3 bases and J by 7 bases, and 13 bases separated the two germline ends. The chain's CDR3 is CASSYGRSWNEQFF. CDR3 bases: TGTGCCAGCAGTTATGGCCGCTCGTGGAATGAGCAGTTCTTC.

In this sample, this clonotype turned up many times. The J gene is TRBJ2-7, the V gene TRBV10-3, with D tentatively TRBD1 (5 bases). The germline CDR1 and CDR2 sequences are ENHRY and SYGVKD. The V gene lost 3 bases and the J gene lost 3 bases, with 9 bases spanning the gap. This CDR3 region has 13 residues. CDR3 residues: CAISDPTVYEQYF. The CDR3 bases are TGTGCCATCAGTGACCCGACAGTCTACGAGCAGTACTTC.

This sequence joins TRBV25-1 and TRBJ1-2; TRBD1 might be the D (6 bases). CDR1 and CDR2 from the germline V gene are MGHDK and SYGVNS. The CDR3 runs to 14 residues. Trimming removed 3 bases at V and 7 bases at J, with 15 bases between. CDR3 region: CASSEVGTKSGYTF. CDR3 nucleotides: TGTGCCAGCAGTGAGGTTGGGACAAAATCTGGCTACACCTTC.

The rearrangement joins TRBV7-2 to TRBJ2-7, with 13 positions matching TRBD2. V was clipped by 10 bases and J by 4 bases; unmatched bases: 4. The CDR3 is made up of 13 amino acids. Germline V CDR1 and CDR2: SGHTA, FQGNSA. CDR3 coding DNA: TGTGCCACCAGACTAGCGGGAGGATACGAGCAGTACTTC. Translating gives CATRLAGGYEQYF.

The rearrangement uses TRBV3-1 and TRBJ2-7; 10 nucleotides align to TRBD2. CDR3 length: 16 residues. Germline CDR1 reads LGHDT; CDR2 reads YNNKEL (reference sequence). With 2 bases clipped from V and 2 bases from J, the junction kept 6 bases outside the gene matches. The CDR3 sequence is CASSQPSGGLPYEQYF. CDR3 nucleotides: TGTGCCAGCAGCCAACCTAGCGGGGGATTACCCTACGAGCAGTACTTC.

The table lists this clonotype with a few counts. This chain uses TRBV4-1 with TRBJ2-3, with TRBD2 matching 11 bases. Germline V gene data show CDR1 as MGHRA and CDR2 as YSYEKL. V dropped 1 base and J dropped 0; count of bases not matched to a gene: 9. This CDR3 has 19 amino acids. CDR3 in DNA: TGCGCCAGCAGCCAAGGGCCTTTTACTAGCGGGGGTAGCACAGATACGCAGTATTTT. This sequence encodes CASSQGPFTSGGSTDTQYF.

A few counts support this clonotype. The chain links TRBV28 to TRBJ2-5; possibly TRBD1 or TRBD2 for D (7 bases each). The CDR3 extends over 13 amino acids. V was shortened by 3 bases and J by 6 bases, with 11 bases between the two germline ends. The germline V gene has CDR1 MDHEN and CDR2 SYDVKM. The CDR3 nucleotides read TGTGCCAGCAGTTTCAGGGGGGGGAAGACCCAGTACTTC. Protein sequence: CASSFRGGKTQYF.

The chain is built from TRBV28 and TRBJ1-5; D gene unclear. The germline V and J ends were trimmed by 2 bases and 9 bases, with 8 bases remaining between them. Germline V gene lookup returns CDR1 MDHEN and CDR2 SYDVKM. This CDR3 is 12 amino acids long. The CDR3 protein is CASSLAFRPQHF. The CDR3 DNA sequence: TGTGCCAGCAGTTTAGCATTCCGGCCCCAGCATTTT.

This clonotype was seen more than once but under ten times. The rearrangement links TRBV20-1 to TRBJ2-3; 7 bases fit TRBD1. There are 16 residues in the CDR3. Germline V gene lookup returns CDR1 DFQATT and CDR2 SNEGSKA (reference sequence). V shed 6 bases and J 1 base; nucleotides not matched to a gene: 13. The CDR3 DNA reads TGCAGTGCGCAGACAGGGTTCGGGCCGCGCACAGATACGCAGTATTTT. Its protein is CSAQTGFGPRTDTQYF.

CDR3: CASSYTGVPGELFF. The CDR3 bases are TGTGCCAGCAGTTACACAGGGGTCCCCGGGGAGCTGTTTTTT. The chain is built from TRBV6-5 and TRBJ2-2; TRBD1 matches 7 bases. The CDR3 length is 14 residues. The trim removed 2 bases at V and 6 bases at J, leaving 3 bases unmatched. CDR1 MNHEY and CDR2 SVGAGI come from the germline V gene.

V is TRBV20-1 and J is TRBJ2-3; 11 positions agree with TRBD2. Per germline, CDR1 DFQATT and CDR2 SNEGSKA (reference sequence). There are 15 residues in the CDR3. J lost 4 bases, V lost 6 bases, and 9 bases had no gene match. The CDR3 DNA reads TGCAGTGCGACCCAACTAGCGGGGGAAGCAGATACGCAGTATTTT. Its protein is CSATQLAGEADTQYF.

V and J are TRBV6-2 or TRBV6-3 and TRBJ2-1, with TRBD2 matching over 8 bases. Germline loops: CDR1 MNHEY, CDR2 SVGEGT. The junction had 7 bases not matched to a gene; V was cut back by 0 bases and J by 9 bases. The CDR3 extends over 15 amino acids. CDR3 residues: CASSYSGLGFGEQFF. CDR3 sequence (DNA): TGTGCCAGCAGTTACTCGGGACTAGGGTTCGGTGAGCAGTTCTTC.

This clonotype was found a few times. This chain joins TRBV6-5 and TRBJ2-7, with D uncertain. The germline gives CDR1 MNHEY, CDR2 SVGAGI. This CDR3 has 11 residues. Trimming stripped 6 bases from V and 7 bases from J, with 10 bases between. In nucleotides, the CDR3 is TGTGCCAGCAGGGGCCACCGGGAGCAGTACTTC. It translates to CASRGHREQYF.